What follows are 28 T cell receptor beta chains derived from one specimen sequenced in a study of response to subunit inactivated influenza vaccine. TCRdb analysed the RT-PCR reads with MiXCR anew, one entry per CDR3 protein. The sample has about 300,000 distinct CDR3 sequences; about a fifth are singletons. Sequenced here: PBMCs from blood, sampled about 20 months after vaccination. Every receptor here comes from a man between 50 and 75 years old who received an inactivated influenza vaccine.

The chain links TRBV18 to TRBJ2-1; D assignment may be TRBD1 or TRBD2 (5 bases each). The CDR3 contains 16 residues. In germline, CDR1 is KGHSH, CDR2 LQKENI. Trimming removed 3 bases at V and 2 bases at J, with 14 bases between. The CDR3 DNA reads as TGTGCCAGCTCACCCCCGGTGAGGGGAGCCTACAATGAGCAGTTCTTC. This codes for CASSPPVRGAYNEQFF.

The V call is TRBV3-1, the J call TRBJ2-7, with D possibly being TRBD1 (6 bases). CDR3 size: 14 residues. V dropped 1 base and J dropped 1 base, with 8 bases sitting between them. Germline assignment: CDR1 LGHDT and CDR2 YNNKEL (reference sequence). CDR3 in amino acids: CASSQGTVSYEQYF. The DNA for the CDR3 is TGTGCCAGCAGCCAAGGGACAGTTTCCTACGAGCAGTACTTC.

This clonotype was seen more than once but under ten times. J is TRBJ2-3 and V is TRBV15; TRBD1 matches 8 bases. Looked up from germline, CDR1 is LNHNV and CDR2 is YYDKDF (reference sequence). This CDR3 has 13 residues. Trimming cost V 1 base and J 8 bases; bases outside gene matches: 2. The CDR3 region has the DNA TGTGCCACCAGCAGAGGACAGGGGACTACGCAGTATTTT. Protein product: CATSRGQGTTQYF.

This clonotype showed up just a few times. This chain links TRBV5-1 with TRBJ2-7; D might be TRBD1 (5 bases). Germline V lookup: CDR1 SGHRS, CDR2 YFSETQ. The germline V and J ends were trimmed by 6 bases and 0 bases, with 16 bases remaining between them. This CDR3 spans 15 amino acids. The CDR3 coding sequence is TGCGCCAGCAACTCAGGGATGCTTACCTCCTACGAGCAGTACTTC. Its translation: CASNSGMLTSYEQYF.

This clonotype was detected a few times. The V call is TRBV5-5, the J call TRBJ1-1; TRBD1 agrees at 8 bases. Germline CDR1 is SGHKS and CDR2 is YYEKEE (reference sequence). The J segment lost 6 bases and the V segment lost 2 bases, leaving 6 bases of the junction unmatched. CDR3 length equals 14 residues. Here the CDR3 DNA reads TGTGCCAGCAGCTTAGGACAGGGTCTCCCTGAAGCTTTCTTT. Translated, it gives CASSLGQGLPEAFF.

The chain links TRBV11-2 to TRBJ2-1, with TRBD2 identical over 13 bases. The CDR3 covers 15 residues. J lost 12 bases, V lost 0 bases, and 5 bases had no gene match. From germline, CDR1 is SGHAT and CDR2 FQNNGV. The DNA of the CDR3 is TGTGCCAGCAGCTTAGAAGGGACTAGCGGGATGAGGCAGTTCTTC. This encodes CASSLEGTSGMRQFF.

This chain joins TRBV20-1 and TRBJ2-7, with D possibly matching TRBD2 (5 bases). This CDR3 spans 13 amino acids. Trimming shortened V by 1 base and J by 6 bases, and 13 bases separated the two germline ends. In germline, CDR1 is DFQATT, CDR2 SNEGSKA (reference sequence). The CDR3 nucleotides are TGCAGTGCTAGAGTTCGGACTCGACCCGAGCAGTACTTC. Amino acid sequence: CSARVRTRPEQYF.

In its sample, this clonotype was seen once. The chain links TRBV5-4 to TRBJ2-2, with TRBD2 as a possible D gene (7 bases). V gave up 3 bases and J gave up 5 bases, with 11 bases separating them. The CDR3 covers 14 residues. The germline V gene encodes CDR1 SGHNT and CDR2 YYREEE (reference sequence). CDR3 loop: CASSWGGPTGELFF. The CDR3 DNA reads as TGTGCCAGCAGCTGGGGGGGGCCGACCGGGGAGCTGTTTTTT. The complete variable domain, with remaining parts taken from reference TRBV5-4 and TRBJ2-2, reads ETGVTQSPTHLIKTRGQQVTLRCSSQSGHNTVSWYQQALGQGPQFIFQYYREEENGRGNFPPRFSGLQFPNYSSELNVNALELDDSALYLCASSWGGPTGELFFGEGSRLTVL.

The chain links TRBV5-4 to TRBJ1-6; 9 positions agree with TRBD1. This CDR3 is built from 15 residues. Trimming took 2 bases from V and 9 from J; bases not matched to a gene: 6. Looked up from germline, CDR1 is SGHNT and CDR2 is YYREEE (reference sequence). CDR3 coding DNA: TGTGCCAGCAGCTTAGCCGGGACAGGGTCTTCACCCCTCCACTTT. It translates to CASSLAGTGSSPLHF.

This rearrangement joins TRBV4-3 to TRBJ2-7; D perhaps matches TRBD1 (6 bases). The CDR3 covers 14 residues. Trimming stripped 6 bases from V and 2 bases from J, with 14 bases between. CDR1 is LGHNA and CDR2 is YSLEER in the germline V gene. CDR3 coding DNA: TGCGCCAGCAGACACAGGGAGCGGACCTACGAGCAGTACTTC. Translated, it gives CASRHRERTYEQYF.

This chain links TRBV12-3 or TRBV12-4 with TRBJ1-2, with D hard to call. Trimming removed 3 bases at V and 4 bases at J, with 9 bases between. The CDR3 sequence is 13 residues long. The CDR3 reads CASSLWTLYGYTF. CDR3 DNA sequence: TGTGCCAGCAGTTTGTGGACCCTCTATGGCTACACCTTC.

The rearrangement uses TRBV11-2 and TRBJ2-2; D is perhaps TRBD1 or TRBD2 (6 bases each). The CDR3 runs to 18 residues. V dropped 1 base and J dropped 3 bases, with 18 bases sitting between them. Per germline, CDR1 SGHAT and CDR2 FQNNGV. The CDR3 DNA sequence: TGTGCCAGCAGCTTAGTCGTTGGGGGGCCCACCTACACCGGGGAGCTGTTTTTT. Its translation: CASSLVVGGPTYTGELFF.

This chain links TRBV12-3 or TRBV12-4 with TRBJ2-7; D gene unclear. The ends were cut back, 3 bases at V and 5 bases at J, with 2 bases in the middle. This CDR3 comprises 10 residues. CDR3: CASSLDEQYF. The CDR3, as DNA: TGTGCCAGCAGTTTGGACGAGCAGTACTTC.

This clonotype was found a few times. The chain recombines TRBV7-8 with TRBJ1-5, with D hard to call. This CDR3 spans 14 amino acids. V lost 4 bases and J 4 bases, leaving 11 bases between the germline ends. CDR1 and CDR2 from the germline V gene are SGHVS and FQNEAQ. CDR3 bases: TGTGCCAGCAGCTCTACAGCTACGAATCAGCCCCAGCATTTT. It encodes CASSSTATNQPQHF.

In its sample, this clonotype was seen a few times. The chain joins TRBV14 to TRBJ1-6, with unresolved D. The CDR3 extends over 15 amino acids. Germline CDR1 and CDR2: SGHDN and FVKESK. With 2 bases removed from V and 11 bases from J, the gap between germline ends came to 16 bases. The CDR3 reads CASSQRYIGLTPLHF. For the CDR3, the DNA is TGTGCCAGCAGCCAAAGATATATCGGATTAACACCCCTCCACTTT.

V usage is TRBV6-5 and J usage is TRBJ2-2, with 7 bases identical to TRBD2. The CDR3 has 14 amino acids. The V gene's germline CDR1 is MNHEY and CDR2 SVGAGI. V was pared by 6 bases and J by 6 bases, with 7 bases of the junction left unmatched. The CDR3 sequence is CASRSTTSAGELFF. CDR3 DNA: TGTGCCAGCAGATCTACTACTAGCGCCGGGGAGCTGTTTTTT.

At least ten counts were recorded for this clonotype. The rearrangement links TRBV2 to TRBJ1-1; weak D call: TRBD1 (5 bases). V was trimmed by 6 bases and J by 4 bases, leaving 12 bases between them. The CDR3 is made up of 13 amino acids. The V gene's germline CDR1 is SNHLY and CDR2 FYNNEI. CDR3 loop: CASRGGRSTEAFF. DNA for the CDR3: TGTGCCAGCAGGGGGGGACGGAGCACTGAAGCTTTCTTT.

This clonotype was detected only once. The chain has TRBV7-2 and TRBJ2-7; D is unresolved. CDR1 is SGHTA, CDR2 FQGNSA, per germline. The CDR3 spans 13 residues. Between the trimmed V and J ends, which lost 6 bases and 0 bases, there was a span of 9 bases. The CDR3 protein is CASRGPSSYEQYF. The CDR3 nucleotides are TGTGCCAGCAGAGGACCCAGCTCCTACGAGCAGTACTTC.

This clonotype has just a few counts. The V gene is TRBV5-1, the J gene TRBJ2-5; 8 bases are shared with TRBD1. There are 16 residues in the CDR3. J gave up 2 bases and V 2 bases, and 8 bases lay outside the gene matches. Looked up from germline, CDR1 is SGHRS and CDR2 is YFSETQ. As DNA, the CDR3 is TGCGCCAGCAGCTTATTCAGGACAGGGAGTCAAGAGACCCAGTACTTC. Residues: CASSLFRTGSQETQYF.

This clonotype was recorded a few times. This chain connects TRBV3-1 to TRBJ1-5, with no clear D. V was clipped by 0 bases and J by 4 bases, with 10 bases between them. Germline CDR1 and CDR2: LGHDT and YNNKEL (reference sequence). The CDR3 sequence is 15 residues long. The chain's CDR3 is CASSQDLGMNQPQHF. The CDR3 region has the DNA TGTGCCAGCAGCCAAGATCTAGGGATGAATCAGCCCCAGCATTTT.

The V call is TRBV28, the J call TRBJ2-7, with TRBD1 matching over 10 bases. The J segment lost 7 bases and the V segment lost 2 bases, leaving 5 bases of the junction unmatched. CDR1 MDHEN and CDR2 SYDVKM come from the germline V gene. The CDR3 runs to 14 residues. The CDR3 protein is CASSLVGTGEEQYF. The CDR3 DNA reads as TGTGCCAGCAGTTTAGTAGGGACAGGGGAAGAGCAGTACTTC.

This clonotype was seen only a few times. This rearrangement joins TRBV29-1 to TRBJ2-7; D is unresolved. This CDR3 contains 13 residues. V was pared by 7 bases and J by 4 bases, with 17 bases between. From germline, CDR1 is SQVTM and CDR2 ANQGSEA. CDR3 protein: CSGVDGVTYEQYF. CDR3 nucleotide sequence: TGCAGCGGGGTGGACGGTGTTACATACGAGCAGTACTTC.

The V and J genes are TRBV14 and TRBJ2-1; D remains ambiguous. V was shortened by 7 bases and J by 3 bases, with 10 bases between the two germline ends. This CDR3 spans 13 amino acids. Germline CDR1 SGHDN, CDR2 FVKESK. CDR3 sequence reads: CASNSRIYNEQFF. CDR3 bases: TGTGCCAGCAACTCACGCATCTACAATGAGCAGTTCTTC.

The sample holds many counts of this clonotype. The genes are TRBV12-3 or TRBV12-4 and TRBJ1-5; TRBD1 is a possible D gene (5 bases). V lost 6 bases to trimming and J lost 2 bases, with 11 bases between them. The CDR3 is 14 amino acids. CDR3 nucleotides: TGTGCCAGCAGCCAGGGTGCGGGCAATCAGCCCCAGCATTTT. Encoded protein: CASSQGAGNQPQHF.

This clonotype was seen more than once but under ten times. The CDR3 coding sequence is TGTGCCAGCAGTTTTGGGCGGCTTAGCACAGATACGCAGTATTTT. Encoded protein: CASSFGRLSTDTQYF. The V and J genes are TRBV27 and TRBJ2-3; D remains unclear. Germline loops: CDR1 MNHEY, CDR2 SMNVEV (reference sequence). The CDR3 contains 15 residues. V was pared by 3 bases and J by 0 bases, with 10 bases between.

This rearrangement joins TRBV28 to TRBJ2-3, with D maybe TRBD2 (5 bases). CDR3 size: 13 residues. V was trimmed by 7 bases and J by 2 bases, leaving 10 bases between them. The V gene's germline CDR1 is MDHEN and CDR2 SYDVKM. For the CDR3, the DNA is TGTGCCAGCACCCTGGACTTCACAGATACGCAGTATTTT. This codes for CASTLDFTDTQYF. The variable domain in full, completed from reference TRBV28 and TRBJ2-3, reads DVKVTQSSRYLVKRTGEKVFLECVQDMDHENMFWYRQDPGLGLRLIYFSYDVKMKEKGDIPEGYSVSREKKERFSLILESASTNQTSMYLCASTLDFTDTQYFGPGTRLTVL.

This rearrangement joins TRBV5-4 to TRBJ1-6; no reliable D call. V was cut by 0 bases and J by 9 bases, with 7 bases left in between. CDR1 and CDR2 from the germline V gene are SGHNT and YYREEE (reference sequence). This CDR3 has 13 residues. The CDR3 loop is CASSLEAGSPLHF. The CDR3 nucleotides are TGTGCCAGCAGCTTGGAGGCAGGTTCACCCCTCCACTTT.

The rearrangement joins TRBV28 to TRBJ1-5; D uncertain. Trimming cost V 3 bases and J 6 bases, with 15 bases left between them. The CDR3 is 15 residues long. Looked up from germline, CDR1 is MDHEN and CDR2 is SYDVKM. The CDR3 protein is CASSFLAGMPQPQHF. The CDR3 bases are TGTGCCAGCAGTTTCTTGGCAGGAATGCCTCAGCCCCAGCATTTT.